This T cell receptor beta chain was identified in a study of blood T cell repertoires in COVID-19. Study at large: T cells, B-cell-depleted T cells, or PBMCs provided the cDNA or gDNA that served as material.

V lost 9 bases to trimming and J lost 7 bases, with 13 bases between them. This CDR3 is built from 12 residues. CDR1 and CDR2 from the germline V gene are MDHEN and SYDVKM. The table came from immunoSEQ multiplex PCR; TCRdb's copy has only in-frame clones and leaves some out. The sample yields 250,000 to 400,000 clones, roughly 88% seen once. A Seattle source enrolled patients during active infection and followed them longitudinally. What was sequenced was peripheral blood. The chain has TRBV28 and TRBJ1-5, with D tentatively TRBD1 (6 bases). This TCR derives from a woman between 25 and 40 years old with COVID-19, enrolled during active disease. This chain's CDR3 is CASLQGRQPQHF. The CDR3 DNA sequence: TGTGCCAGTTTACAGGGCAGACAGCCCCAGCATTTT.